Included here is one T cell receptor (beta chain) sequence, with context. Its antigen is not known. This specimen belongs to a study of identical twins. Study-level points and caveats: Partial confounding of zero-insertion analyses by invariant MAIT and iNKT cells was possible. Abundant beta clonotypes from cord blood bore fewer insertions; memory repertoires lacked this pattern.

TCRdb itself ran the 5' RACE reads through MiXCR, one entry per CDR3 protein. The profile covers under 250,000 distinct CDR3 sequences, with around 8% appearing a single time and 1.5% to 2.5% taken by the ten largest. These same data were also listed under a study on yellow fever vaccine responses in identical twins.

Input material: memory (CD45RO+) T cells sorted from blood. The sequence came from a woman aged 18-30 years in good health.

The chain's CDR3 is CASSLAAGYNEQFF. The CDR3 nucleotides are TGTGCCAGCAGCTTAGCCGCAGGTTACAATGAGCAGTTCTTC. This rearrangement joins TRBV7-2 to TRBJ2-1, with D uncertain. Germline lookup yields CDR1 SGHTA and CDR2 FQGNSA. The CDR3 spans 14 residues. V lost 0 bases, J lost 4 bases, and 7 bases lay in between.